What follows are 2 T cell receptor beta chains derived from one specimen sequenced in a study of blood T cell repertoires in COVID-19. The repertoire was sequenced with immunoSEQ multiplex PCR; TCRdb's copy has only in-frame clones and lacks some. This table has 52,000 or so clones, about 89% appearing once. Material for sequencing was peripheral blood. These receptor sequences come from a human donor in a cohort sampled during active COVID-19.

The genes are TRBV5-1 and TRBJ2-5, with 8 positions matching TRBD2. The CDR3 extends over 13 amino acids. CDR1 is SGHRS and CDR2 is YFSETQ in the germline V gene. The ends lost 6 bases at V and 3 bases at J; junction bases unmatched: 4. The CDR3 protein is CASTRGGEETQYF. CDR3 sequence (DNA): TGCGCCAGCACCCGGGGGGGTGAAGAGACCCAGTACTTC.

The J gene is TRBJ2-7, the V gene TRBV5-6, with a tentative D call TRBD1 (5 bases). The germline V gene has CDR1 SGHDT and CDR2 YYEEEE. V lost 3 bases, J lost 2 bases, and 12 bases lay in between. The CDR3 loop spans 14 amino acids. CDR3 sequence: CASSYRQLTYEQYV. The CDR3 nucleotides are TGTGCCAGCAGCTATCGACAGTTAACCTACGAGCAGTACGTC.